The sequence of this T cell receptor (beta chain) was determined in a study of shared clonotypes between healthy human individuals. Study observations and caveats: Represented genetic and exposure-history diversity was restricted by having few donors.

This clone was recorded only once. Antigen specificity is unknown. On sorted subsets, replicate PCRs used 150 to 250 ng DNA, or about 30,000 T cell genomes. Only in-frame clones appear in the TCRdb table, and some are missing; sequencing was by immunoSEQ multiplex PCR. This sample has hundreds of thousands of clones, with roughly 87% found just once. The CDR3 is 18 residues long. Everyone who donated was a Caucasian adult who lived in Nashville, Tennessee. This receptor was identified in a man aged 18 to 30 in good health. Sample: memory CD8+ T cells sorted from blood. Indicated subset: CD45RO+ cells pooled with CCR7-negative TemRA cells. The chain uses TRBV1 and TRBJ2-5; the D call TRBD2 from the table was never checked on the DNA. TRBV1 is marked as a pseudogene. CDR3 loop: CTSSQMGYSSGGQETQYF. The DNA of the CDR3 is TGCACCAGCAGCCAGATGGGTTACTCTAGCGGGGGTCAAGAGACCCAGTACTTC.